This T cell receptor beta chain was profiled in a study of T cell responses to AZD1222 COVID-19 vaccine. Assay used: immunoSEQ multiplex PCR; TCRdb lists only in-frame clones, some missing. This table has about 150,000 clones, approximately 89% appearing once. The V and J ends lost 3 bases and 7 bases respectively, with 10 bases between them. The CDR3 sequence is 13 residues long. Germline lookup yields CDR1 GTSNPN and CDR2 SVGIG (reference sequence). Sequencing used peripheral blood, obtained on day 0 of AZD1222 vaccination. The receptor was derived from an adult in good health. V and J are TRBV30 and TRBJ1-6; no clear D gene. The CDR3 DNA is TGTGCCTGGAGGAGGGAAGAGAATTCACCCCTCCACTTT. Translating it yields CAWRREENSPLHF. The whole variable domain, filled in from reference TRBV30 and TRBJ1-6, reads SQTIHQWPATLVQPVGSPLSLECTVEGTSNPNLYWYRQAAGRGLQLLFYSVGIGQISSEVPQNLSASRPQDRQFILSSKKLLLSDSGFYLCAWRREENSPLHFGNGTRLTVT.